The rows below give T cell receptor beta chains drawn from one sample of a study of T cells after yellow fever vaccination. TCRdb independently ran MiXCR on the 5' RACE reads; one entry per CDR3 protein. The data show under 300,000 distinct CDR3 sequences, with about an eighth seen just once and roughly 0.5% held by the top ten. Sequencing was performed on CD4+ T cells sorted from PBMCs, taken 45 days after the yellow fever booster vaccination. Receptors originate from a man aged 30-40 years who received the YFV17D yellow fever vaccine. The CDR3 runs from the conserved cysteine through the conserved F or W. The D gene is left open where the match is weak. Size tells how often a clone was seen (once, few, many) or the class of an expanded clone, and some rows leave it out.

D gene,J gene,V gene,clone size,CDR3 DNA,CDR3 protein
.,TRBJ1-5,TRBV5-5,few,TGTGCCAGCAGCTGGGAACCTAGACAGCCCCAGCATTTT,CASSWEPRQPQHF
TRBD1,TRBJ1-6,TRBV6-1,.,TGTGCCAGCAGCAACAGGGGGAGGGATTCACCCCTCCACTTT,CASSNRGRDSPLHF
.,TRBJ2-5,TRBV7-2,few,TGTGCCAGCAGCCTCTCCGGTCGCCCAGAGACCCAGTACTTC,CASSLSGRPETQYF
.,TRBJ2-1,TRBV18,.,TGTGCCAGCTCACCACCGGGGGGATTCGGACCTTTCTACAATGAGCAGTTCTTC,CASSPPGGFGPFYNEQFF
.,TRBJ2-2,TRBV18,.,TGTGCCAGCTCACCAGCAGTCACCGGGGAGCTGTTTTTT,CASSPAVTGELFF
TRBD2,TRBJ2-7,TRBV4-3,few,TGCGCCAGCAGCCGAGGGACTAGCGGGACCCCCTACGAGCAGTACTTC,CASSRGTSGTPYEQYF
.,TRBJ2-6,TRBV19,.,TGTGCCAGTAGTATGATAGCGGAAGGCTCTGGGGCCAACGTCCTGACTTTC,CASSMIAEGSGANVLTF
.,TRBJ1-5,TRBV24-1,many,TGTGCCACCAGTGATTACGGACACCGGGACTTTAGCAATCAGCCCCAGCATTTT,CATSDYGHRDFSNQPQHF
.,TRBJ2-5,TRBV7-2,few,TGTGCCAGCAGCCCGCAGGTCCTCCAAGAGACCCAGTACTTC,CASSPQVLQETQYF
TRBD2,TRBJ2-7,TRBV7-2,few,TGTGCCAGCAGCCCCCGAGCGGGAGGGCCAGGGGAGCAGTACTTC,CASSPRAGGPGEQYF
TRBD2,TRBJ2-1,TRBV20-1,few,TGCAGTGCTAGCCGCGGGACTAACTCCTACAATGAGCAGTTCTTC,CSASRGTNSYNEQFF
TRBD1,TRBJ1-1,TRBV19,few,TGTGCCAGTAAAAACCGGGACAGGGCACGGCAGGTCACTGAAGCTTTCTTT,CASKNRDRARQVTEAFF
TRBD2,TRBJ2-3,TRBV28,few,TGTGCCAGCAGTAGAGTCACGGCTAGCGGCACATATACGCAGTATTTT,CASSRVTASGTYTQYF
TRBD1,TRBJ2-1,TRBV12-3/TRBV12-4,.,TGTGCCAGCAGACCCAGGACAGGGGTGGGCAGCGAGCAGTTCTTC,CASRPRTGVGSEQFF
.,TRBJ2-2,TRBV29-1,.,TGCAGCGCCACAGAGGGGCTGGCCACCGGGGAGCTGTTTTTT,CSATEGLATGELFF
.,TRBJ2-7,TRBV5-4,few,TGTGCCAGCAGCTTGGACAGAACTACCTACGAGCAGTACTTC,CASSLDRTTYEQYF
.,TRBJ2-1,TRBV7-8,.,TGTGCCAGCAGCTTCACGAGGGCTGAGCAGTTCTTC,CASSFTRAEQFF
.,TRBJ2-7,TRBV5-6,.,TGTGCCAGCAGTCGGGGGGCTAGGGCCCACTACGAGCAGTACTTC,CASSRGARAHYEQYF
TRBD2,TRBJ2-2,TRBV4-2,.,TGTGCCAGCAGCCGAATGGCTAGCGGGGGGGCCGGGGAGCTGTTTTTT,CASSRMASGGAGELFF
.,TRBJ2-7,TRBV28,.,TGTGCCAGCAGTTCCGTGACCTACGAGCAGTACTTC,CASSSVTYEQYF
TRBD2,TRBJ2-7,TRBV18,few,TGTGCCAGCTCCCGGACAGCGATAGCGGGAGCTTACGAGCAGTACTTC,CASSRTAIAGAYEQYF
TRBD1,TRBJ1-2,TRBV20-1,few,TGCAGTGCTCCCGCCCGACAGGGGGAAGATGGCTACACCTTC,CSAPARQGEDGYTF
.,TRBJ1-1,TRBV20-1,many,TGCAGTGCTAGAGATCCGACGGAAAGTGAAGCTTTCTTT,CSARDPTESEAFF
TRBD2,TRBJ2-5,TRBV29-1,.,TGCAGCGTAGCCCTCTCTAGCGGGCGGGAGACCCAGTACTTC,CSVALSSGRETQYF
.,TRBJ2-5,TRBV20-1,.,TGCAGTGCTAGAGCGCTAGGCCGGGTTGAGACCCAGTACTTC,CSARALGRVETQYF
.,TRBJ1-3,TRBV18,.,TGTGCCAGCTCGGAAGGGACTCCTAACGGAAACACCATATATTTT,CASSEGTPNGNTIYF
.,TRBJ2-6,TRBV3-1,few,TGTGCCAGCAGCCAAGGAGTAATCTCTGGGGCCAACGTCCTGACTTTC,CASSQGVISGANVLTF
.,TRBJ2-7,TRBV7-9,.,TGTGCCAGCACCCCCTTAGGGGGGACAGTCTACGAGCAGTACTTC,CASTPLGGTVYEQYF
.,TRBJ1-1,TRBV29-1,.,TGCAGCGTTGATGGGAGGGGTGACAGGAAAGCTTTCTTT,CSVDGRGDRKAFF
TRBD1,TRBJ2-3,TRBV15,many,TGTGCCACCAGCAGAAACAGGGGTGCGCAGTATTTT,CATSRNRGAQYF
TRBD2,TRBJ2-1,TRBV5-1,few,TGCGCCAGCAGCTTGAGGCTAGCGGGAGCGGGTGAGCAGTTCTTC,CASSLRLAGAGEQFF
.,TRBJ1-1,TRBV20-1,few,TGCAGTGCTAGGCCGGGTTATGCGAACACTGAAGCTTTCTTT,CSARPGYANTEAFF
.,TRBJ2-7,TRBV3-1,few,TGTGCCAGCAGCAACCCCGGGCCCGCGACCTTC,CASSNPGPATF
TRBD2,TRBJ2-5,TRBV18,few,TGTGCCAGCTCATACGAGAGGAGTTCTATAGCGGGAGAAGAGACCCAGTACTTC,CASSYERSSIAGEETQYF
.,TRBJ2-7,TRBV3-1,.,TGTGCCAGCAGCCAACTAGCGAGCTACGAGCAGTACTTC,CASSQLASYEQYF
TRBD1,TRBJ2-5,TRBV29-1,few,TGCAGCGTTGATCGGACAGGGCAAGGGGAGACCCAGTACTTC,CSVDRTGQGETQYF
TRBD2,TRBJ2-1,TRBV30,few,TGTGCCTGGAGCAGACTAGCGGGAGGTGGGTTCTTC,CAWSRLAGGGFF
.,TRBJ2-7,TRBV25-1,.,TGTGCCAGCAGTGAGGAAGACGAGCAGTACTTC,CASSEEDEQYF
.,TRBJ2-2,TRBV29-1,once,TGCAGCGTTGAAGGAGCCGGGGAGCTGTTTTTT,CSVEGAGELFF
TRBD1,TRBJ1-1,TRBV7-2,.,TGTGCCAGCAGCTTAGCGCAGGGGGTCTCTGAAGCTTTCTTT,CASSLAQGVSEAFF
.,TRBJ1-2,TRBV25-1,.,TGTGCCAGCAGTGAACGGGGTTACGGCTATGGCTACACCTTC,CASSERGYGYGYTF
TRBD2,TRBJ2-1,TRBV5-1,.,TGCGCCAGCAGCTTAAGCGGGAGGGGTTCCTACAATGAGCAGTTCTTC,CASSLSGRGSYNEQFF
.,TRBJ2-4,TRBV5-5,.,TGTGCCAGCAGCTTGGCTCTTCGGGAAGCCCAAAACATTCAGTACTTC,CASSLALREAQNIQYF
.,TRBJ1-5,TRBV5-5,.,TGTGCCAGCAGCTTGAGAGCCGGAGGTGGTCAGCCCCAGCATTTT,CASSLRAGGGQPQHF
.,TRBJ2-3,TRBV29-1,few,TGCAGCGTGAGGCCTGGTACGCAGTATTTT,CSVRPGTQYF
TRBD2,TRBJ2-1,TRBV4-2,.,TGTGCCAGCAGCCAAGACCCACGGGGGGGTAGGGCTAGCGGAGTCTACAATGAGCAGTTCTTC,CASSQDPRGGRASGVYNEQFF
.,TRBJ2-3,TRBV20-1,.,TGCAGTGCTAGCCTGACGGGACTTTCAGATACGCAGTATTTT,CSASLTGLSDTQYF
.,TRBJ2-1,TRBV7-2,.,TGTGCCAGCAGCTTAGCCAGCCCGAGCTACAATGAGCAGTTCTTC,CASSLASPSYNEQFF
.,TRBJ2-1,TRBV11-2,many,TGTGCCAGCGGACACAATGAGCAGTTCTTC,CASGHNEQFF
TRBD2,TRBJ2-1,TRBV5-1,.,TGCGCCAGCAGCCCGTCCCAGGGGACTAGCACTACCCCCAATGAGCAGTTCTTC,CASSPSQGTSTTPNEQFF
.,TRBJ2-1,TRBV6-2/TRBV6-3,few,TGTGCCAGCAGTTACATCCTCCAGCAGTTCTTC,CASSYILQQFF
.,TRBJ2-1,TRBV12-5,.,TGTGCTAGTGGTTTAGGCTCGACTAGTTACAATGAGCAGTTCTTC,CASGLGSTSYNEQFF
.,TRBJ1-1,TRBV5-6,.,TGTGCCAGCAGCTCAGCGACAGGTCGGACTGAAGCTTTCTTT,CASSSATGRTEAFF
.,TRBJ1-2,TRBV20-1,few,TGCAGTGCTAGAGATTGGGGCAGGATCGTCTATGGCTACACCTTC,CSARDWGRIVYGYTF
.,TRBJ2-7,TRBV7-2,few,TGTGCCAGCAGCGCCAGCCAAATCTACGAGCAGTACTTC,CASSASQIYEQYF
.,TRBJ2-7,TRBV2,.,TGTGCCATCCTAAGTCGGGGGGCCTCCTACGAGCAGTACTTC,CAILSRGASYEQYF
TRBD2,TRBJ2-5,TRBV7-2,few,TGTGCCAGCAGCTGGACTAGCGGGGGAGGAGAGACCCAGTACTTC,CASSWTSGGGETQYF
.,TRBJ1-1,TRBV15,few,TGTGCCACCAGCAGAGATGGGCTAGCGAACACTGAAGCTTTCTTT,CATSRDGLANTEAFF
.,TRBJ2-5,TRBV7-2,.,TGTGCCAGCAGCTTGGTACAGCGTCAAGAGACCCTGTACTTC,CASSLVQRQETLYF